The 28 T cell receptor beta chains below all came from one sample that was sequenced in a study of cytomegalovirus exposure and HLA in healthy donors. The PCR used 60 Vbeta and 13 Jbeta primers. Assay: immunoSEQ multiplex PCR; the TCRdb copy retains only in-frame clones and omits some. This sample has about 130,000 clones, with about 68% found just once. The specimen was PBMCs. The receptors shown here come from a middle-aged man in good health and CMV-seropositive.

Comment on this clone: The junction and the germline gene differ at one end; a read error may be behind it. V gene TRBV28 combines with J gene TRBJ1-1; 7 bases match TRBD1. Germline CDR1 is MDHEN and CDR2 is SYDVKM. This CDR3 comprises 14 residues. The CDR3 DNA is TGTGCCAGCAGATTATCAGGGGGAGGCACTGAAGCTTTCTTT. Amino acid sequence: CASRLSGGGTEAFF. Full variable domain (remainder filled in from reference TRBV28 and TRBJ1-1): DVKVTQSSRYLVKRTGEKVFLECVQDMDHENMFWYRQDPGLGLRLIYFSYDVKMKEKGDIPEGYSVSREKKERFSLILESASTNQTSMYLCASRLSGGGTEAFFGQGTRLTVV.

The chain uses TRBV27 and TRBJ1-5; a possible D gene is TRBD1 (5 bases). Germline V gene lookup returns CDR1 MNHEY and CDR2 SMNVEV (reference sequence). Trimming pared 2 bases from V and 4 bases from J, leaving 9 bases between. The CDR3 is 14 amino acids. The CDR3 nucleotides read TGTGCCAGCAGTTTAAGGGGCCTAAATCAGCCCCAGCATTTT. Amino acid sequence: CASSLRGLNQPQHF.

The V and J genes are TRBV19 and TRBJ1-1; a possible D gene is TRBD1 (5 bases). Per germline, CDR1 LNHDA and CDR2 SQIVND (reference sequence). Trimming took 7 bases from V and 9 from J, leaving 15 bases between them. The CDR3 sequence is 12 residues long. DNA for the CDR3: TGTGCCAGTACCTTCCCCGGGACTCAAGCTTTCTTT. This encodes CASTFPGTQAFF.

The V and J genes are TRBV10-3 and TRBJ2-7, with D perhaps TRBD2 (5 bases). Germline V gene lookup returns CDR1 ENHRY and CDR2 SYGVKD. V lost 3 bases to trimming and J lost 2 bases, with 11 bases between them. The CDR3 runs 14 residues. In DNA form, the CDR3 reads TGTGCCATCAGTGACCGGCAGGAGGCCTACGAGCAGTACTTC. This encodes CAISDRQEAYEQYF.

With respect to this clone: The junction departs from germline at one end; a sequencing error may be responsible. The identical CDR3 is also encoded by other nucleotide sequences in the sample. V usage is TRBV5-1 and J usage is TRBJ2-3; TRBD1 agrees at 8 bases. The germline gives CDR1 SGHRS, CDR2 YFSETQ. The CDR3 is 15 amino acids. The CDR3 sequence: CASSLAGQGTDTQYF. CDR3 DNA: TGCGCCAGCAGCTTGGCCGGACAGGGAACAGATACGCAATATTTT.

V and J are TRBV29-1 and TRBJ2-5; the match to TRBD1 covers 7 bases. Gene TRBJ2-7 matches the end of the DNA better, so the J call may be wrong. The length of the CDR3 is 12 residues. Germline values: CDR1 SQVTM, CDR2 ANQGSEA. Here the CDR3 reads CSGGQDRYEQYF. Written as DNA, the CDR3 is TGCAGCGGTGGACAGGATCGCTACGAGCAGTACTTC.

V usage is TRBV9 and J usage is TRBJ1-1, with D hard to call. The CDR3 totals 13 residues. Germline lookup yields CDR1 SGDLS and CDR2 YYNGEE. Trimming removed 0 bases at V and 3 bases at J, with 6 bases between. CDR3 loop: CASSVDPDTEAFF. CDR3 DNA sequence: TGTGCCAGCAGCGTAGACCCAGACACTGAAGCTTTCTTT.

Here the CDR3 DNA reads TGTGCCAGCAGCTTGACAGGGAGCGCTAGCACAGATACGCAGTATTTT. This encodes CASSLTGSASTDTQYF. This chain joins TRBV5-8 and TRBJ2-3; a possible D gene is TRBD1 (6 bases). The V and J ends lost 1 base and 0 bases respectively, with 12 bases between them. Looked up from germline, CDR1 is SGHTS and CDR2 is YDEGEE. CDR3 length: 16 amino acids.

The genes are TRBV7-6 and TRBJ2-1, with TRBD1 identical over 7 bases. J lost 8 bases, V lost 1 base, and 8 bases had no gene match. Germline V gene data show CDR1 as SGHVS and CDR2 as FNYEAQ. The CDR3 loop spans 15 amino acids. In DNA form, the CDR3 reads TGTGCCAGCAGCTTAGGGGGGACAGCCACATATGAGCAGTTCTTC. This codes for CASSLGGTATYEQFF.

The CDR3 sequence: CASSQGTEAFF. CDR3 sequence (DNA): TGTGCCAGCAGTCAGGGGACTGAAGCTTTCTTT. The chain couples TRBV6-5 to TRBJ1-1, with D perhaps TRBD1 (6 bases). The CDR3 is 11 amino acids. Looked up from germline, CDR1 is MNHEY and CDR2 is SVGAGI. The germline V and J ends were trimmed by 5 bases and 5 bases, with 6 bases remaining between them.

In its sample, this clone was seen a few times. Distinct nucleotide sequences in the sample also encode this CDR3. The CDR3 DNA reads as TGCGCCAGCAGCTTGGTAGGGACTGACATCCAAGAGACCCAGTACTTC. It is translated as CASSLVGTDIQETQYF. This chain connects TRBV5-1 to TRBJ2-5, with D maybe TRBD2 (6 bases). Trimming left V 0 bases short and J 1 base short, with 13 bases between. This CDR3 is built from 16 residues. Germline CDR1 reads SGHRS; CDR2 reads YFSETQ.

The chain recombines TRBV27 with TRBJ1-1; D unresolved. Germline CDR1 reads MNHEY; CDR2 reads SMNVEV (reference sequence). The CDR3 spans 15 residues. V was cut by 2 bases and J by 1 base, with 11 bases left in between. The CDR3 region is CASSLVAGWNTEAFF. CDR3 in DNA: TGTGCCAGCAGTTTAGTCGCAGGATGGAACACTGAAGCTTTCTTT.

This chain joins TRBV6-5 and TRBJ1-1; D is unclear. Trimming pared 5 bases from V and 4 bases from J, leaving 14 bases between. This CDR3 comprises 14 residues. The germline V gene has CDR1 MNHEY and CDR2 SVGAGI. CDR3 in amino acids: CASSRTSGGTEAFF. DNA for the CDR3: TGTGCCAGCAGTCGGACCTCAGGAGGCACTGAAGCTTTCTTT.

The chain couples TRBV4-1 to TRBJ1-3, with D hard to call. CDR1 is MGHRA and CDR2 is YSYEKL in the germline V gene. V lost 4 bases and J 0 bases, leaving 10 bases between the germline ends. This CDR3 region has 15 residues. The CDR3 region has the DNA TGCGCCAGCAGCCGAGTTGCGGGCTCTGGAAACACCATATATTTT. Its translation is CASSRVAGSGNTIYF.

This rearrangement joins TRBV5-1 to TRBJ1-3; D ambiguous. CDR1 SGHRS and CDR2 YFSETQ come from the germline V gene. V lost 0 bases and J lost 4, with 5 bases in between. The CDR3 is 13 residues long. CDR3: CASSLGGGNTIYF. In DNA form, the CDR3 reads TGCGCCAGCAGCTTGGGAGGGGGAAACACCATATATTTT.

This clone showed up just once. The chain carries TRBV5-1 and TRBJ1-6; the D gene is possibly TRBD1 (5 bases). Germline V gives CDR1 SGHRS, CDR2 YFSETQ. Trimming pared 1 base from V and 5 bases from J, leaving 13 bases between. CDR3 length: 16 amino acids. This CDR3 reads CASSLNTGGNNSPLHF. In DNA form, the CDR3 reads TGCGCCAGCAGCTTGAATACAGGTGGGAATAATTCACCCCTCCACTTT. The variable domain in full, completed from reference TRBV5-1 and TRBJ1-6, reads KAGVTQTPRYLIKTRGQQVTLSCSPISGHRSVSWYQQTPGQGLQFLFEYFSETQRNKGNFPGRFSGRQFSNSRSEMNVSTLELGDSALYLCASSLNTGGNNSPLHFGNGTRLTVT.

The sample holds a few counts of this clone. The CDR3 DNA reads TGCAGCGTGGCACAGGACCGGAACGAGCAGTACTTC. Amino acid sequence: CSVAQDRNEQYF. J is TRBJ2-7 and V is TRBV29-1; possibly TRBD1 for D (5 bases). There are 12 residues in the CDR3. Trimming stripped 6 bases from V and 5 bases from J, with 14 bases between. CDR1 is SQVTM and CDR2 is ANQGSEA in the germline V gene.

A single count supports this clone. The chain has TRBV28 and TRBJ2-7; D is possibly TRBD1 (5 bases). V lost 11 bases, J lost 0 bases, and 14 bases lay in between. Germline values: CDR1 MDHEN, CDR2 SYDVKM. The CDR3 has 13 residues. CDR3 protein: CAVSWGPSYEQYF. CDR3 bases: TGTGCCGTCTCTTGGGGCCCCTCCTACGAGCAGTACTTC. Full variable domain (missing parts from reference TRBV28 and TRBJ2-7): DVKVTQSSRYLVKRTGEKVFLECVQDMDHENMFWYRQDPGLGLRLIYFSYDVKMKEKGDIPEGYSVSREKKERFSLILESASTNQTSMYLCAVSWGPSYEQYFGPGTRLTVT.

V usage is TRBV5-1 and J usage is TRBJ2-7, with 13 bases aligning to TRBD2. The trim removed 6 bases at V and 5 bases at J, leaving 14 bases unmatched. Germline CDR1 SGHRS, CDR2 YFSETQ. CDR3 length equals 17 residues. The CDR3, as DNA: TGCGCCAGCAACCCTCGAGGACTAGCGGGGGAAGTCGACGAGCAGTACTTC. Translated, it gives CASNPRGLAGEVDEQYF.

Only a few counts were recorded for this clone. The V and J genes are TRBV7-2 and TRBJ1-2; TRBD1 matches 8 bases. V shed 4 bases, J shed 2 bases, and the junction held 3 bases outside the gene matches. Germline assignment: CDR1 SGHTA and CDR2 FQGNSA. The CDR3 consists of 14 residues. The chain's CDR3 is CASSSWTGNYGYTF. The CDR3 DNA is TGTGCCAGCAGCTCTTGGACAGGGAACTATGGCTACACCTTC. The full variable domain, its missing parts supplied by reference TRBV7-2 and TRBJ1-2, is GAGVSQSPSNKVTEKGKDVELRCDPISGHTALYWYRQSLGQGLEFLIYFQGNSAPDKSGLPSDRFSAERTGGSVSTLTIQRTQQEDSAVYLCASSSWTGNYGYTFGSGTRLTVV.

The gene calls are TRBV10-3 and TRBJ2-7; 8 bases agree with TRBD1. The CDR3 consists of 12 residues. Germline V gene sequence: CDR1 ENHRY, CDR2 SYGVKD. The trim removed 6 bases at V and 5 bases at J, leaving 3 bases unmatched. As DNA, the CDR3 is TGTGCCATCAGGGACAGGGACCACGAGCAGTACTTC. This codes for CAIRDRDHEQYF.

Here the CDR3 DNA reads TGTGCCAGCAGTAGTTACGGGACAGGTATGAACACTGAAGCTTTCTTT. It encodes CASSSYGTGMNTEAFF. The V gene is TRBV9, the J gene TRBJ1-1; 8 nucleotides line up with TRBD1. In germline, CDR1 is SGDLS, CDR2 YYNGEE. The CDR3 runs 16 residues. V gave up 5 bases and J gave up 0 bases; unmatched junction bases: 9.

The V and J genes are TRBV9 and TRBJ2-7; possibly TRBD1 for D (7 bases). Germline V gene lookup returns CDR1 SGDLS and CDR2 YYNGEE. The CDR3 consists of 14 residues. The germline V and J ends were trimmed by 7 bases and 2 bases, with 16 bases remaining between them. CDR3 sequence reads: CASARAGQPYEQYF. CDR3 sequence (DNA): TGTGCCAGCGCACGGGCGGGACAGCCCTACGAGCAGTACTTC.

This clone was detected only a few times. The chain employs TRBV2 and TRBJ1-2, with 8 bases lining up with TRBD1. The CDR3 length is 14 residues. Trimming cost V 5 bases and J 2 bases; bases outside gene matches: 4. Germline CDR1 SNHLY, CDR2 FYNNEI. The CDR3 protein is CASSPQGANYGYTF. CDR3 DNA: TGTGCCAGCAGTCCGCAGGGGGCGAACTATGGCTACACCTTC. Looking up the rest from reference TRBV2 and TRBJ1-2 gives the full variable domain: EPEVTQTPSHQVTQMGQEVILRCVPISNHLYFYWYRQILGQKVEFLVSFYNNEISEKSEIFDDQFSVERPDGSNFTLKIRSTKLEDSAMYFCASSPQGANYGYTFGSGTRLTVV.

V is TRBV15 and J is TRBJ2-5; no definite D call. V dropped 1 base and J dropped 7 bases, with 10 bases sitting between them. The CDR3 contains 13 residues. In germline, CDR1 is LNHNV, CDR2 YYDKDF (reference sequence). CDR3 in DNA: TGTGCCACCAGCAGAGTCACTTCGGGGACCCAGTACTTC. This sequence encodes CATSRVTSGTQYF.

DNA of the CDR3: TGTGCCAGCACACACCGGGGGGGGGTCACCGGGGAGCTGTTTTTT. The encoded protein is CASTHRGGVTGELFF. The V gene is TRBV6-1, the J gene TRBJ2-2, with 8 bases aligning to TRBD2. V trimming: 7 bases; J trimming: 4 bases; junction bases outside the gene matches: 8. This CDR3 region has 15 residues. The germline CDR1 and CDR2 sequences are MNHNS and SASEGT.

The V gene is TRBV29-1, the J gene TRBJ2-1; TRBD2 matches 8 bases. The CDR3 extends over 13 amino acids. Trimming removed 7 bases from V and 6 bases from J; junction bases left unmatched: 8. CDR1 and CDR2 from the germline V gene are SQVTM and ANQGSEA. The CDR3 coding sequence is TGCAGCGGAGGACTAGCAGGCCCCAATGAGCAGTTCTTC. Protein: CSGGLAGPNEQFF.

The chain has TRBV4-2 and TRBJ1-4; weak D call: TRBD1 (5 bases). The germline gives CDR1 LGHNA, CDR2 YNFKEQ. V was clipped by 4 bases and J by 10 bases, with 25 bases between them. The CDR3 contains 17 residues. CDR3 amino acids: CASSPPGVGKVGGKLFF. The CDR3 DNA reads TGTGCCAGCAGCCCCCCGGGAGTGGGAAAGGTGGGGGGAAAACTGTTTTTT.